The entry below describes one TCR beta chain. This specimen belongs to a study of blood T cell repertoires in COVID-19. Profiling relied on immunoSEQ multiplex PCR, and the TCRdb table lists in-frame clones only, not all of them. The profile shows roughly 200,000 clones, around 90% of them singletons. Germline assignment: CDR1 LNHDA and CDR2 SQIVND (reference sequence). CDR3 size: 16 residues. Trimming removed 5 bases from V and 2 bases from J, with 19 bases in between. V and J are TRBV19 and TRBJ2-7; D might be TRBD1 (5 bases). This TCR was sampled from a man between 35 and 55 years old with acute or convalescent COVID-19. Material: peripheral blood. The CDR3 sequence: CASSPFPDSLTYEQYF. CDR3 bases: TGTGCCAGTAGTCCCTTTCCCGACAGTCTGACCTACGAGCAGTACTTC.